This T cell receptor beta chain was identified in a study of coeliac disease. This clone has just a few counts. Sequencing was performed with immunoSEQ multiplex PCR; in TCRdb, only in-frame clones are kept and a portion is missing. This sample carries around 6,700 clones, roughly 66% of them seen once, and the ten largest clones take roughly 6.7%. After removal of 5 bases from V and 0 bases from J, the junction contained 6 bases not matched to a gene. This CDR3 spans 15 amino acids. The germline gives CDR1 MNHEY, CDR2 SVGAGI. V usage is TRBV6-5 and J usage is TRBJ1-2, with 7 bases lining up with TRBD1. The receptor was isolated from a man aged 50-60 years with active celiac disease. The sequenced sample consisted of lamina propria lymphocytes from the gut. The CDR3 DNA follows: TGTGCCAGCAGTGGCGGGACAGACCCTAACTATGGCTACACCTTC. Its translation: CASSGGTDPNYGYTF.